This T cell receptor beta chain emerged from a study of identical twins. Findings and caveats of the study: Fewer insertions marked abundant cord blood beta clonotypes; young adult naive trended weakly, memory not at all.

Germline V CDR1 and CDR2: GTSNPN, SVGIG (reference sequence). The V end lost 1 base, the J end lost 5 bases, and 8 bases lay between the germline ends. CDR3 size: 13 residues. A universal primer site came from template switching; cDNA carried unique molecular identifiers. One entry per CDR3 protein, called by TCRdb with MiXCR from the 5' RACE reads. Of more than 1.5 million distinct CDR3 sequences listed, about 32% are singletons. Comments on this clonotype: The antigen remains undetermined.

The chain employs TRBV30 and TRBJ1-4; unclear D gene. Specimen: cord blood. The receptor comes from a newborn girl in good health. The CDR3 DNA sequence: TGTGCCTGGAGTGGTGGGCTCAATGAAAAACTGTTTTTT. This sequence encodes CAWSGGLNEKLFF.